The 16 T cell receptor beta chains below all came from one sample that was sequenced in a study of blood T cells in healthy people across ages. PCR was performed a second time for about 7 to 11 cycles using a sample-barcoded 5' primer and a J-beta primer mix. TCRdb recomputed calls from the 5' RACE reads with MiXCR, one row per CDR3 protein. The data contain some 700,000 distinct CDR3 sequences, about 20% of them singletons. Sequenced material: blood. The receptor source for this set is a man aged 65 to 85 in good health.

The chain couples TRBV20-1 to TRBJ1-3; D unclear. The CDR3 length is 13 residues. Germline CDR1 is DFQATT and CDR2 is SNEGSKA (reference sequence). The ends were cut back, 6 bases at V and 0 bases at J, with 9 bases in the middle. CDR3 region: CSAPWGSGNTIYF. The CDR3 DNA reads as TGCAGTGCCCCCTGGGGCTCTGGAAACACCATATATTTT.

The rearrangement joins TRBV2 to TRBJ1-1; D remains unclear. Trimming removed 5 bases from V and 7 bases from J, with 11 bases in between. The CDR3 sequence is 12 residues long. The germline CDR1 and CDR2 sequences are SNHLY and FYNNEI. The CDR3 DNA reads as TGTGCCAGCAGTTTGGGCCGCTATGAAGCTTTCTTT. Its translation: CASSLGRYEAFF.

Only a few counts were recorded for this clonotype. The chain links TRBV20-1 to TRBJ2-7; no clear D gene. The J call is in doubt because the DNA end fits TRBJ2-1 better. The CDR3 runs to 13 residues. The germline gives CDR1 DFQATT, CDR2 SNEGSKA (reference sequence). The CDR3 bases are TGCAGTGCTAGAAAATCTAGTGTTCTTGAGCAGTTCTTC. It is translated as CSARKSSVLEQFF.

A remark on this clonotype: Germline is not matched at one junction end, which may reflect a read error. The chain links TRBV6-5 to TRBJ2-2, with D maybe TRBD2 (5 bases). Germline assignment: CDR1 MNHEY and CDR2 SVGAGI. This CDR3 region has 15 residues. The CDR3 sequence: CASSYLEKRGGQLFF. DNA for the CDR3: TGTGCCAGCAGTTACTTGGAAAAGCGTGGCGGGCAGCTGTTTTTT.

The chain joins TRBV2 to TRBJ2-7, with 7 bases lining up with TRBD2. The V gene's germline CDR1 is SNHLY and CDR2 FYNNEI. The junction had 2 bases not matched to a gene; V was cut back by 4 bases and J by 5 bases. The CDR3 consists of 12 residues. The CDR3 is CASSGAGNEQYF. For the CDR3, the DNA is TGTGCCAGCAGTGGAGCGGGGAACGAGCAGTACTTC.

On this clonotype itself: One junction end does not reproduce the germline sequence, and a read error may be involved. V is TRBV7-9 and J is TRBJ1-6, with D uncertain. CDR1 SEHNR and CDR2 FQNEAQ come from the germline V gene (reference sequence). The CDR3 runs to 13 residues. The CDR3 region is CANSLALNSPLHF. The DNA of the CDR3 is TGTGCCAACAGCTTAGCTCTTAATTCACCCCTCCACTTT.

The gene calls are TRBV15 and TRBJ2-3; tentative D call: TRBD2 (5 bases). The CDR3 runs 12 residues. With 2 bases removed from V and 9 bases from J, the gap between germline ends came to 9 bases. Germline CDR1 is LNHNV and CDR2 is YYDKDF (reference sequence). CDR3 nucleotides: TGTGCCACCAGCAGAAGTCCGGGAACGCAGTATTTT. Translating it yields CATSRSPGTQYF.

This sequence joins TRBV20-1 and TRBJ2-1; tentative D call: TRBD1 (6 bases). The assigned J gene may be wrong: the sequence end matches TRBJ2-5 better. Germline V gene data show CDR1 as DFQATT and CDR2 as SNEGSKA (reference sequence). The CDR3 has 14 amino acids. In nucleotides, the CDR3 is TGCAGTGCTAGAGATCCGGGCAGGGGAGAGACCCAGTACTTC. Amino acids: CSARDPGRGETQYF.

V gene TRBV6-1 combines with J gene TRBJ2-1, with D possibly TRBD1 on 5 matching bases. The CDR3 extends over 13 amino acids. Germline-derived CDR1 and CDR2 are MNHNS and SASEGT. Trimming cost V 10 bases and J 3 bases, with 13 bases left between them. The CDR3 region has the DNA TGTGCCACCCAAAGGGGTGGCTACAATGAGCAGTTCTTC. This translates into CATQRGGYNEQFF.

The sample holds a few counts of this clonotype. The J gene is TRBJ1-4, the V gene TRBV5-1, with 7 bases matching TRBD1. CDR1 is SGHRS and CDR2 is YFSETQ in the germline V gene. V lost 0 bases to trimming and J lost 3 bases; unmatched junction nucleotides: 5. The CDR3 is 16 amino acids. CDR3 nucleotides: TGCGCCAGCAGCTTGGGTTCGGGACAGTCTAATGAAAAACTGTTTTTT. Translation gives CASSLGSGQSNEKLFF.

The table lists this clonotype with a few counts. This sequence joins TRBV20-1 and TRBJ1-1; a weak D match, TRBD1 (6 bases). Germline V CDR1 and CDR2: DFQATT, SNEGSKA (reference sequence). The germline V and J ends were trimmed by 6 bases and 5 bases, with 16 bases remaining between them. The CDR3 consists of 13 residues. CDR3 loop: CSARGQGWTEAFF. The CDR3 bases are TGCAGTGCCCGGGGGCAGGGCTGGACTGAAGCTTTCTTT.

The chain links TRBV6-5 to TRBJ1-2; D ambiguous. This CDR3 spans 14 amino acids. The ends were cut back, 0 bases at V and 4 bases at J, with 9 bases in the middle. The germline gives CDR1 MNHEY, CDR2 SVGAGI. CDR3 loop: CASSYSTAGYGYTF. The CDR3 DNA follows: TGTGCCAGCAGTTACTCGACCGCGGGCTATGGCTACACCTTC.

The chain combines TRBV20-1 with TRBJ2-7, with D possibly being TRBD2 (7 bases). Trimming took off 6 bases at V and 1 base at J, with 22 bases between the two ends. The CDR3 consists of 16 residues. CDR1 is DFQATT, CDR2 SNEGSKA, per germline (reference sequence). The CDR3 is CSAPRSGGGRSYEQYF. Written as DNA, the CDR3 is TGCAGTGCACCTAGGTCAGGCGGGGGCCGTTCCTACGAGCAGTACTTC.

This clonotype was picked up a small number of times. The chain has TRBV7-2 and TRBJ2-1; D not resolved. This CDR3 is built from 13 residues. The V end lost 6 bases, the J end lost 9 bases, and 15 bases lay between the germline ends. Germline CDR1 SGHTA, CDR2 FQGNSA. CDR3 protein: CASRKTRWGEQFF. The CDR3 DNA is TGTGCCAGCAGAAAAACCCGGTGGGGTGAGCAGTTCTTC.

For this clonotype: One end of the junction does not line up with germline, which may come from a read error. This chain connects TRBV29-1 to TRBJ1-1; the D is unclear. The CDR3 length is 12 residues. Looked up from germline, CDR1 is SQVTM and CDR2 is ANQGSEA. The CDR3 nucleotides are TGCAGCGCTGAAAGAGGACGCACTGAAGCTTTCTTT. It translates to CSAERGRTEAFF.

For this clonotype: Just one base apart from a much larger clone, this may be a read error. CDR3 DNA: TGTGTCAGCAGCCAAGATACGGACAGTAATTCACCCCTCCACTTT. This translates into CVSSQDTDSNSPLHF. V usage is TRBV14 and J usage is TRBJ1-6; D perhaps matches TRBD1 (6 bases). The CDR3 spans 15 residues. CDR1 and CDR2 (germline): SGHDN, FVKESK.